Following are 19 T cell receptor beta chains from one sample sequenced in a study of T cell repertoires in cytomegalovirus infection. TCRdb re-called the reads through MiXCR, storing one row per CDR3 protein. This sample carries about 180,000 distinct CDR3 sequences, approximately 18% of them seen once, and the ten largest clones take 20% to 25%. Specimen: CD8+ T cells from PBMCs. These receptors all come from a human donor in good health (CMV status not recorded). Some clones in this sample may be carry-over from other donors' samples.

The CDR3 here is CASSPRQGAPSTGELFF. In DNA, the CDR3 is TGTGCCAGCTCACCAAGGCAGGGGGCGCCAAGCACCGGGGAGCTGTTTTTT. The chain couples TRBV18 to TRBJ2-2; 8 bases fit TRBD1. Per the germline V gene, CDR1 is KGHSH and CDR2 is LQKENI. The CDR3 contains 17 residues. Trimming removed 2 bases from V and 4 bases from J; junction bases left unmatched: 9.

V usage is TRBV20-1 and J usage is TRBJ1-1, with 10 bases lining up with TRBD1. The V gene end was trimmed by 6 bases and the J gene end by 4 bases; junction bases not matched to a gene: 8. CDR3 length: 14 amino acids. In germline, CDR1 is DFQATT, CDR2 SNEGSKA (reference sequence). CDR3 sequence: CSAGQGGVGTEAFF. The CDR3 nucleotides read TGCAGTGCCGGACAGGGGGGGGTCGGCACTGAAGCTTTCTTT.

This chain uses TRBV10-3 with TRBJ1-2; D not resolved. The CDR3 runs 16 residues. Trimming took 5 bases from V and 6 from J, leaving 22 bases between them. CDR1 and CDR2 from the germline V gene are ENHRY and SYGVKD. CDR3 amino acids: CAISPSPDREFDGYTF. The CDR3, as DNA: TGTGCCATCAGTCCCAGTCCCGACCGGGAGTTTGATGGCTACACCTTC.

This clonotype was observed a few times. The chain recombines TRBV11-2 with TRBJ1-1; D uncertain. Germline values: CDR1 SGHAT, CDR2 FQNNGV. V was shortened by 2 bases and J by 6 bases, with 10 bases between the two germline ends. The CDR3 extends over 13 amino acids. The CDR3 region is CASSLQATAEAFF. The CDR3 DNA follows: TGTGCCAGCAGCTTACAGGCGACGGCTGAAGCTTTCTTT.

This clonotype was observed a handful of times. The chain has TRBV20-1 and TRBJ2-1, with D perhaps matching TRBD2 (6 bases). V gave up 0 bases and J gave up 9 bases, with 21 bases separating them. This CDR3 spans 16 amino acids. Germline V gene lookup returns CDR1 DFQATT and CDR2 SNEGSKA (reference sequence). The CDR3 region is CSARDGDGSPDGEQFF. CDR3 bases: TGCAGTGCTAGAGATGGGGACGGGAGCCCCGACGGTGAGCAGTTCTTC.

The chain couples TRBV13 to TRBJ2-1; no definite D call. CDR3 length: 13 amino acids. Trimming took off 5 bases at V and 0 bases at J, with 5 bases between the two ends. The germline gives CDR1 PRHDT, CDR2 FYEKMQ (reference sequence). The CDR3 region is CASSTRSYNEQFF. DNA of the CDR3: TGTGCCAGCAGCACCCGCTCCTACAATGAGCAGTTCTTC. The full variable domain, in which reference TRBV13 and TRBJ2-1 provide the parts outside the CDR3, is AAGVIQSPRHLIKEKRETATLKCYPIPRHDTVYWYQQGPGQDPQFLISFYEKMQSDKGSIPDRFSAQQFSDYHSELNMSSLELGDSALYFCASSTRSYNEQFFGPGTRLTVL.

This clonotype has a handful of counts. V gene TRBV12-3 or TRBV12-4 combines with J gene TRBJ1-1; TRBD1 matches 7 bases. The CDR3 runs 14 residues. The V gene end was trimmed by 5 bases and the J gene end by 5 bases; junction bases not matched to a gene: 8. The CDR3 coding sequence is TGTGCCAGCAGTCCGACAGGGCGGCAGACTGAAGCTTTCTTT. The encoded protein is CASSPTGRQTEAFF.

The table lists this clonotype with a few counts. This chain connects TRBV5-6 to TRBJ1-2, with D possibly TRBD1 on 5 matching bases. The V gene's germline CDR1 is SGHDT and CDR2 YYEEEE. The length of the CDR3 is 16 residues. The germline V and J ends were trimmed by 0 bases and 4 bases, with 16 bases remaining between them. CDR3 sequence: CASSLAVDSRFYGYTF. Here the CDR3 DNA reads TGTGCCAGCAGCTTGGCAGTCGACAGCCGCTTCTATGGCTACACCTTC.

The chain carries TRBV28 and TRBJ1-1; unclear D gene. The CDR3 length is 14 residues. Germline V gives CDR1 MDHEN, CDR2 SYDVKM. Trimming shortened V by 5 bases and J by 0 bases, and 10 bases separated the two germline ends. Written as DNA, the CDR3 is TGTGCCAGCAGTCTACCTTACCTGAACACTGAAGCTTTCTTT. It yields the protein CASSLPYLNTEAFF.

This clonotype has a handful of counts. The chain joins TRBV6-2 or TRBV6-3 to TRBJ2-3; 9 nucleotides agree with TRBD1. The CDR3 runs 17 residues. J was trimmed by 2 bases and V by 4 bases; bases with no gene match: 10. Germline loops: CDR1 MNHEY, CDR2 SVGEGT. CDR3 bases: TGTGCCAGCAGTTGGGAGACAGGGGGATTCATCACAGATACGCAGTATTTT. Encoded protein: CASSWETGGFITDTQYF.

The rearrangement uses TRBV7-9 and TRBJ1-1; 7 bases fit TRBD1. The V gene's germline CDR1 is SEHNR and CDR2 FQNEAQ (reference sequence). With V trimmed by 0 bases and J by 0 bases, 7 bases remained unmatched. CDR3 size: 17 residues. CDR3 sequence (DNA): TGTGCCAGCAGCTTAGCGACAGGGTATGCAGTGAACACTGAAGCTTTCTTT. It encodes CASSLATGYAVNTEAFF.

This clonotype was detected only a few times. The CDR3 reads CASSPQLADRNSPLHF. In DNA, the CDR3 is TGTGCCAGCAGCCCTCAACTCGCGGACAGGAATTCACCCCTCCACTTT. The chain couples TRBV27 to TRBJ1-6, with TRBD1 identical over 7 bases. Germline V gene sequence: CDR1 MNHEY, CDR2 SMNVEV (reference sequence). Trimming cost V 6 bases and J 7 bases; bases outside gene matches: 12. The CDR3 loop spans 16 amino acids.

The V and J genes are TRBV6-1 and TRBJ2-2, with D possibly TRBD1 on 6 matching bases. Germline lookup yields CDR1 MNHNS and CDR2 SASEGT. This CDR3 has 11 amino acids. Trimming took off 8 bases at V and 6 bases at J, with 7 bases between the two ends. CDR3 sequence: CASAGAGELFF. The CDR3 coding sequence is TGTGCCAGCGCAGGGGCCGGGGAGCTGTTTTTT.

The chain uses TRBV28 and TRBJ1-4, with 9 bases identical to TRBD1. Germline V gives CDR1 MDHEN, CDR2 SYDVKM. The CDR3 has 18 amino acids. V shed 3 bases, J shed 8 bases, and the junction held 16 bases outside the gene matches. The CDR3 DNA follows: TGTGCCAGCAGTTTCACCCGGACAGGGGATCTATTTGGCGAAAAACTGTTTTTT. Translation gives CASSFTRTGDLFGEKLFF. The full variable domain, its missing parts supplied by reference TRBV28 and TRBJ1-4, is DVKVTQSSRYLVKRTGEKVFLECVQDMDHENMFWYRQDPGLGLRLIYFSYDVKMKEKGDIPEGYSVSREKKERFSLILESASTNQTSMYLCASSFTRTGDLFGEKLFFGSGTQLSVL.

CDR3 bases: TGTGCCAGCAGCTTGGGGGACAGGGGGGAGCATCTGTTTTTT. Amino acids: CASSLGDRGEHLFF. V usage is TRBV7-9 and J usage is TRBJ1-4, with TRBD1 identical over 11 bases. This CDR3 region has 14 residues. Germline V gene lookup returns CDR1 SEHNR and CDR2 FQNEAQ (reference sequence). With V trimmed by 3 bases and J by 14 bases, 8 bases remained unmatched.

The chain uses TRBV6-6 and TRBJ2-1; weak D call: TRBD2 (5 bases). CDR1 and CDR2 from the germline V gene are MNHNY and SVGAGI (reference sequence). The CDR3 consists of 15 residues. V was shortened by 4 bases and J by 3 bases, with 13 bases between the two germline ends. The CDR3 here is CASSSGLPDYNEQFF. CDR3 DNA: TGTGCCAGCAGTTCGGGGTTGCCGGACTACAATGAGCAGTTCTTC.

DNA for the CDR3: TGTGCCAGCAGTGAAGCTGTGGGGTCCTTCAATCAGCCCCAGCATTTT. It is translated as CASSEAVGSFNQPQHF. V gene TRBV2 combines with J gene TRBJ1-5, with D unresolved. V was pared by 0 bases and J by 3 bases, with 12 bases between. The CDR3 length is 16 residues. CDR1 is SNHLY, CDR2 FYNNEI, per germline. The full variable domain, with the rest looked up from reference TRBV2 and TRBJ1-5, is EPEVTQTPSHQVTQMGQEVILRCVPISNHLYFYWYRQILGQKVEFLVSFYNNEISEKSEIFDDQFSVERPDGSNFTLKIRSTKLEDSAMYFCASSEAVGSFNQPQHFGDGTRLSIL.

This clonotype was counted ten times or more. This CDR3 is CASIHWDVLPYEQYF. The CDR3 nucleotides are TGTGCCAGCATCCATTGGGACGTCTTACCCTACGAGCAGTACTTC. The chain has TRBV7-2 and TRBJ2-7; tentatively, D is TRBD1 or TRBD2 (5 bases each). Trimming left V 7 bases short and J 2 bases short, with 18 bases between. Germline CDR1 SGHTA, CDR2 FQGNSA. The CDR3 consists of 15 residues.

This clonotype was counted a few times. The chain has TRBV4-3 and TRBJ2-5; D not certain. The CDR3 runs to 16 residues. V was clipped by 0 bases and J by 4 bases, with 15 bases between them. Germline CDR1 is LGHNA and CDR2 is YSLEER. CDR3 DNA sequence: TGCGCCAGCAGCCAAGATCAGGCACCCTCCCCAGAGACCCAGTACTTC. Translating it yields CASSQDQAPSPETQYF.